A selection of T cell receptor beta chains follows, all from one sample in a study of cytomegalovirus exposure and HLA in healthy donors. Here immunoSEQ multiplex PCR was the method, and the copy in TCRdb shows in-frame clones only, minus some. There are about 110,000 clones in the sample; more than 75% occur only once, and about 1.7% lies in the top ten. The sample comprised PBMCs. These receptors all come from a man aged 40-49 years in good health and CMV-seronegative. Both conserved end residues are part of each CDR3. The D gene is left open where the match is weak. The size of a clone is reported for some rows only, either as once, few or many, or as a class for expanded clones.

D gene	clone size	CDR3 length	V gene	J gene	CDR3 DNA	CDR3 protein
.	.	13	TRBV28	TRBJ1-1	TGTGCCAGCAGTTTGGGGGGGAACGGTGAAGCTTTCTTT	CASSLGGNGEAFF
TRBD1	.	13	TRBV10-2	TRBJ1-6	TGCGCCAGCGGCGCAGGGGGAGATTCACCCCTCCACTTT	CASGAGGDSPLHF
TRBD2	.	17	TRBV5-6	TRBJ2-1	TGTGCCAGCAGCTCCACTAGCGGGGCTCGCTCCTACAATGAGCAGTTCTTC	CASSSTSGARSYNEQFF
TRBD1	.	14	TRBV2	TRBJ2-5	TGTGCCAGCAGTGACGGGACAGGGAAGGAGACCCAGTACTTC	CASSDGTGKETQYF
TRBD1	.	15	TRBV2	TRBJ2-4	TGTGCCAGCAGTGAAGCCGACAGGGGAGAGGGCATTCAGTACTTC	CASSEADRGEGIQYF
TRBD1	.	14	TRBV5-6	TRBJ1-6	TGTGCCAGCAGCGCACAGGGGCTCAATTCACCCCTCCACTTT	CASSAQGLNSPLHF
TRBD1	.	15	TRBV5-1	TRBJ2-7	TGCGCCAGCAGCGGTCCGGGCACAGGGGGCGACGAGCAGTACTTC	CASSGPGTGGDEQYF
.	.	14	TRBV5-6	TRBJ1-5	TGTGCCAGCAGCATACAGTTCTCTAATCAGCCCCAGCATTTT	CASSIQFSNQPQHF
TRBD1	.	12	TRBV11-2	TRBJ2-7	TGTGCCAGCAGTTCAGGGGGCCACGAGCAGTACTTC	CASSSGGHEQYF
TRBD1	.	16	TRBV5-6	TRBJ1-1	TGTGCCAGCAGCTCTAGAACAGGGGAACCGAACACTGAAGCTTTCTTT	CASSSRTGEPNTEAFF
.	.	13	TRBV30	TRBJ1-2	TGTGCCTGGAGCCCTGTGCAGGCCTATGGCTACACCTTC	CAWSPVQAYGYTF
TRBD1	.	11	TRBV5-1	TRBJ2-1	TGCGCCAGCCTTCAGGGGGACATTCCGTTCTTC	CASLQGDIPFF
TRBD1	.	15	TRBV5-1	TRBJ1-6	TGCGCCAGCAGCTTGGGGACAGGGAATAATTCACCCCTCCACTTT	CASSLGTGNNSPLHF
.	.	14	TRBV6-1	TRBJ1-6	TGTGCCAGCAAGGCCGGGGGGGTAGGATCACCCCTCCACTTT	CASKAGGVGSPLHF
.	.	15	TRBV28	TRBJ2-5	TGTGCCAGCAGCCCAGGGGGCGGGAGCCCAGGGACCCAGTACTTC	CASSPGGGSPGTQYF
.	once	15	TRBV2	TRBJ1-4	TGTGCCAGCAGTATGCTGGGGCCAGCTAATGAAAAACTGTTTTTT	CASSMLGPANEKLFF
.	once	15	TRBV19	TRBJ2-1	TGTGCCAGTAGTATAGATAGTAGGGGTCGCAATGAGCAGTTCTTC	CASSIDSRGRNEQFF